Following are 2 T cell receptor beta chains from one sample sequenced in a study of lymphopenia after photon versus proton radiotherapy. Sequencing was performed with immunoSEQ multiplex PCR; in TCRdb, only in-frame clones are kept and a portion is missing. Of more than 30,000 clones in the sample, about 91% were seen once. The specimen comprised peripheral blood, sampled from a patient treated with proton-based radiotherapy. These receptors all come from a woman in her 70s with pancreatic cancer. Some clones in this sample may be carry-over from other donors' samples.

V gene TRBV5-6 combines with J gene TRBJ2-5; 8 bases fit TRBD2. Per the germline V gene, CDR1 is SGHDT and CDR2 is YYEEEE. Trimming removed 4 bases from V and 9 bases from J; junction bases left unmatched: 17. There are 16 residues in the CDR3. The CDR3 here is CASSQGTGTSKYSQYF. CDR3 DNA sequence: TGTGCCAGCAGCCAAGGCACCGGGACTAGTAAATACTCCCAGTACTTC.

The CDR3 here is CASGSAWDRLNTEAFF. As DNA, the CDR3 is TGTGCTAGTGGTTCTGCATGGGACAGGCTAAACACTGAAGCTTTCTTT. This rearrangement joins TRBV12-5 to TRBJ1-1; 8 positions agree with TRBD1. CDR3 length: 16 amino acids. The ends lost 4 bases at V and 2 bases at J; junction bases unmatched: 9. Germline V CDR1 and CDR2: LGHNT, FRNRAP.